This T cell receptor beta chain was sequenced for a study of shared clonotypes between healthy human individuals. Replicate PCRs for sorted subsets used approximately 190 ng DNA; this equaled 25,000 to 35,000 T cell genomes. Per the original data handling: As immunoSEQ supplied junction-only sequences (without quality scores), filtering differed. The data were produced by immunoSEQ multiplex PCR, yet TCRdb's version contains in-frame clones alone and is incomplete. The V and J calls and clone size are taken from that table; D and trimming were inferred from the DNA. This table holds 550,000 to 750,000 clones, roughly 96% found once. Positively selected for CCR7, the CD45RO-negative cells used as naive CD8 cells excluded terminally differentiated effector memory CD45RA+ cells. Donors were Caucasian adults residing in Nashville, Tennessee, USA. The germline V gene has CDR1 SGHVS and CDR2 FNYEAQ. Trimming shortened V by 0 bases and J by 2 bases, and 10 bases separated the two germline ends. The CDR3 runs 16 residues.

This sequence joins TRBV7-6 and TRBJ1-4, with D perhaps TRBD1 (6 bases). The clonotype comes from a woman under 40 in good health. The source material was naive CD8+ T cells sorted from blood. The CDR3 is CASSLASQGTNEKLFF. The CDR3 DNA reads as TGTGCCAGCAGCTTAGCTTCACAGGGTACTAATGAAAAACTGTTTTTT.